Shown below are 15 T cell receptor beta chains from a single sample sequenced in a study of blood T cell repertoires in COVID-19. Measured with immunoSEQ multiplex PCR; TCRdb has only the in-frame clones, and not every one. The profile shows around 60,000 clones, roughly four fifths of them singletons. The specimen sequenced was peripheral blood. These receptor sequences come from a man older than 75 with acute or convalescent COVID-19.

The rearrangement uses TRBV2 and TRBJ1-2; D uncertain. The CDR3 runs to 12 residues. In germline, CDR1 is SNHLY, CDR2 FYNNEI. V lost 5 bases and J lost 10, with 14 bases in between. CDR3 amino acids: CASSKTVGLYTF. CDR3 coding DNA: TGTGCCAGCAGTAAAACGGTTGGTCTCTACACCTTC.

The CDR3 DNA reads as TGTGCCAGCAGTCCTAGTAGTACCGGGGAGCTGTTTTTT. Translation: CASSPSSTGELFF. The chain uses TRBV12-3 or TRBV12-4 and TRBJ2-2; D is uncertain. V dropped 5 bases and J dropped 5 bases, with 9 bases sitting between them. The CDR3 runs 13 residues.

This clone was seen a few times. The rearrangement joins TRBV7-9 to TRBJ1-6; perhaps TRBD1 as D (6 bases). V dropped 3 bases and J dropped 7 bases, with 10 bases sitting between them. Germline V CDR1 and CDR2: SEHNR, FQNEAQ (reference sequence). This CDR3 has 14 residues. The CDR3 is CASSLGGANSPLHF. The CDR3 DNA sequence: TGTGCCAGCAGCTTGGGGGGGGCGAATTCACCCCTCCACTTT. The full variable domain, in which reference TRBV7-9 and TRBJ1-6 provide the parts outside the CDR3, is DTGVSQNPRHKITKRGQNVTFRCDPISEHNRLYWYRQTLGQGPEFLTYFQNEAQLEKSRLLSDRFSAERPKGSFSTLEIQRTEQGDSAMYLCASSLGGANSPLHFGNGTRLTVT.

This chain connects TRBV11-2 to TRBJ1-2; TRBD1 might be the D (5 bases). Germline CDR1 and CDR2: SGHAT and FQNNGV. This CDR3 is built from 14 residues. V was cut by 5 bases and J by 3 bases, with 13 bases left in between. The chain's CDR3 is CASSRGVGDYGYTF. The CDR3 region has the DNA TGTGCCAGCAGCCGTGGGGTAGGGGACTATGGCTACACCTTC. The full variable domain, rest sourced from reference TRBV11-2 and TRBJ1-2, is EAGVAQSPRYKIIEKRQSVAFWCNPISGHATLYWYQQILGQGPKLLIQFQNNGVVDDSQLPKDRFSAERLKGVDSTLKIQPAKLEDSAVYLCASSRGVGDYGYTFGSGTRLTVV.

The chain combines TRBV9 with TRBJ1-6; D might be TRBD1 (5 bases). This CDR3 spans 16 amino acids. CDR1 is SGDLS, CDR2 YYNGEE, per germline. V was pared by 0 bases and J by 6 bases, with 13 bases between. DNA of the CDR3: TGTGCCAGCAGCGTAGGGGGGGAAGTGGGTAATTCACCCCTCCACTTT. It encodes CASSVGGEVGNSPLHF.

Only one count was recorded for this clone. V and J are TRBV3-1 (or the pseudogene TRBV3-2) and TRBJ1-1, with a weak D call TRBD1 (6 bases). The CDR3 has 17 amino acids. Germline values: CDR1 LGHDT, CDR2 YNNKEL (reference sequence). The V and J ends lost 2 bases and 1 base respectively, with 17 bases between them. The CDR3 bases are TGTGCCAGCAGCCAAAGCAAGTGGGGAGGGGGGAACACTGAAGCTTTCTTT. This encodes CASSQSKWGGGNTEAFF.

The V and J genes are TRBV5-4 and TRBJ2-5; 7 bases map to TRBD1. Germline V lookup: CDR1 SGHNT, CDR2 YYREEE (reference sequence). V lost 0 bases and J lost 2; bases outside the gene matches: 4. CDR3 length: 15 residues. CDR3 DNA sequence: TGTGCCAGCAGCTTGGACAGGGGAGAGCAAGAGACCCAGTACTTC. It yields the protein CASSLDRGEQETQYF.

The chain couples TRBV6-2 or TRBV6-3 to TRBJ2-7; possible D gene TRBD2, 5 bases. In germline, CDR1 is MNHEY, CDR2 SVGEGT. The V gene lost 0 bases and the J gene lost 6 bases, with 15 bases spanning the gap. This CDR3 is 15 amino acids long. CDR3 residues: CASSYSYRGGAEQYF. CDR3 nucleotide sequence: TGTGCCAGCAGTTACTCCTACAGAGGAGGAGCCGAGCAGTACTTC.

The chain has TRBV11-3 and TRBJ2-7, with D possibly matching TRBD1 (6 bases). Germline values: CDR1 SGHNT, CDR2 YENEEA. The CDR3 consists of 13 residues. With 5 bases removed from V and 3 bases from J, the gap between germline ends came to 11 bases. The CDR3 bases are TGTGCCAGCAGCCGGGACACCAACTACGAGCAGTACTTC. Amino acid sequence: CASSRDTNYEQYF.

CDR3 residues: CAISESPGQIMNTEAFF. In DNA, the CDR3 is TGTGCCATCAGTGAGTCCCCCGGACAGATCATGAACACTGAAGCTTTCTTT. The gene calls are TRBV10-3 and TRBJ1-1; TRBD1 might be the D (6 bases). The CDR3 is made up of 17 amino acids. V lost 0 bases and J lost 0, with 14 bases in between. CDR1 is ENHRY and CDR2 is SYGVKD in the germline V gene.

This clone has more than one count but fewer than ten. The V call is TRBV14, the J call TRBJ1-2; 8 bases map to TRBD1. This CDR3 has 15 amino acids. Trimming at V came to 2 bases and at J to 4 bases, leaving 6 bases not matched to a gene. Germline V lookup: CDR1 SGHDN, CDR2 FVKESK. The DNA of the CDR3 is TGTGCCAGCAGCCAACGACAGGGGCCCGTCTATGGCTACACCTTC. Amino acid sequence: CASSQRQGPVYGYTF.

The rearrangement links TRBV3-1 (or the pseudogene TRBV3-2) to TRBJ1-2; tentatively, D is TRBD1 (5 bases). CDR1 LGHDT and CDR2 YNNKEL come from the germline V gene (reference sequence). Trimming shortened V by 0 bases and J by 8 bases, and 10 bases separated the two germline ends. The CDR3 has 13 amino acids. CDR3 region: CASSQDGRGGYTF. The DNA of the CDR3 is TGTGCCAGCAGCCAAGATGGAAGGGGCGGCTACACCTTC.

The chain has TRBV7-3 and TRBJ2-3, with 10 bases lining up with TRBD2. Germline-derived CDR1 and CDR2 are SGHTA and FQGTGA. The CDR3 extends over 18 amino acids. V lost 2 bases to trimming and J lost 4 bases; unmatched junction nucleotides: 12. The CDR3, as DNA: TGTGCCAGCAGCTTATTAGCGGGGGGACCCGAGTCCCCAGATACGCAGTATTTT. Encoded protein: CASSLLAGGPESPDTQYF.

DNA for the CDR3: TGCGCCAGCAGCTATGACTCGAACACCGGGGAGCTGTTTTTT. Its translation: CASSYDSNTGELFF. The V gene is TRBV5-1, the J gene TRBJ2-2, with D uncertain. Germline V lookup: CDR1 SGHRS, CDR2 YFSETQ. The CDR3 runs 14 residues. V dropped 3 bases and J dropped 0 bases, with 6 bases sitting between them. Looking up the rest from reference TRBV5-1 and TRBJ2-2 gives the full variable domain: KAGVTQTPRYLIKTRGQQVTLSCSPISGHRSVSWYQQTPGQGLQFLFEYFSETQRNKGNFPGRFSGRQFSNSRSEMNVSTLELGDSALYLCASSYDSNTGELFFGEGSRLTVL.

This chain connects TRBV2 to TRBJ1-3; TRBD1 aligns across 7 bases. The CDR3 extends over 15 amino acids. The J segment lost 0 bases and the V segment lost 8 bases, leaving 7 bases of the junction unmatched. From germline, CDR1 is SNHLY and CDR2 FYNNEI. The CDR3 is CASGGGHNSGNTIYF. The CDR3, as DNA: TGTGCCAGCGGAGGGGGCCACAACTCTGGAAACACCATATATTTT.